The 26 T cell receptor beta chains given below trace back to one sample, sequenced in a study of prognosis after radiotherapy for stage I lung cancer. Amplification of TCR beta CDR3 from genomic DNA used two-round multiplex PCR. First-round PCR used primers specific to each TRBV and TRBJ gene. A single record per CDR3 protein comes from TCRdb applying MiXCR to the multiplex PCR reads. The top ten clones hold approximately 33% of a sample with 22,000 or so distinct CDR3 sequences, more than 40% of them seen once. The sample here was PBMCs, taken before or after stereotactic body radiation therapy (not recorded which). The receptor source for this set is a donor over 45 with non-small cell lung cancer.

The gene calls are TRBV20-1 and TRBJ2-7, with 9 bases identical to TRBD1. The V segment lost 2 bases and the J segment 4 bases; nucleotides outside the gene matches: 6. From germline, CDR1 is DFQATT and CDR2 SNEGSKA (reference sequence). This CDR3 comprises 14 residues. CDR3 residues: CSARPLGQGYEQYF. CDR3 coding DNA: TGCAGTGCTAGACCCTTGGGACAGGGATACGAGCAGTACTTC.

This clonotype was seen ten or more times. The genes are TRBV2 and TRBJ1-2; D unclear. The CDR3 covers 13 residues. Trimming cost V 6 bases and J 0 bases, with 8 bases left between them. CDR1 SNHLY and CDR2 FYNNEI come from the germline V gene. The CDR3 region has the DNA TGTGCCAGCAGCTCCATACCTAACTATGGCTACACCTTC. Translated: CASSSIPNYGYTF.

A word on this clonotype: One junction end disagrees with the germline gene, perhaps due to a read error. The gene calls are TRBV6-2 or TRBV6-3 and TRBJ1-2; D ambiguous. In germline, CDR1 is MNHEY, CDR2 SVGEGT. The CDR3 length is 13 residues. The CDR3: CTSRTSGSYGYTF. DNA of the CDR3: TGTACCAGCAGGACCAGTGGGTCCTATGGCTACACCTTC.

The J gene is TRBJ1-2, the V gene TRBV7-6; D gene unclear. This CDR3 contains 12 residues. Germline CDR1 SGHVS, CDR2 FNYEAQ. Trimming cost V 2 bases and J 0 bases, with 1 base left between them. The CDR3 nucleotides read TGTGCCAGCAGCTTAACTAACTATGGCTACACCTTC. Translation: CASSLTNYGYTF.

This clonotype was counted ten times or more. The genes are TRBV3-1 and TRBJ1-4; D not certain. Trimming took off 0 bases at V and 3 bases at J, with 5 bases between the two ends. Germline V gives CDR1 LGHDT, CDR2 YNNKEL (reference sequence). The CDR3 runs to 14 residues. This chain's CDR3 is CASSQDTSNEKLFF. CDR3 coding DNA: TGTGCCAGCAGCCAAGATACCTCTAATGAAAAACTGTTTTTT. Full variable domain (rest looked up from reference TRBV3-1 and TRBJ1-4): DTAVSQTPKYLVTQMGNDKSIKCEQNLGHDTMYWYKQDSKKFLKIMFSYNNKELIINETVPNRFSPKSPDKAHLNLHINSLELGDSAVYFCASSQDTSNEKLFFGSGTQLSVL.

The sample holds many counts of this clonotype. V and J are TRBV28 and TRBJ2-3; tentatively, D is TRBD2 (5 bases). Germline V CDR1 and CDR2: MDHEN, SYDVKM. Trimming removed 3 bases at V and 4 bases at J, with 26 bases between. The CDR3 is made up of 19 amino acids. CDR3 sequence reads: CASSFFLSGGGITADTQYF. CDR3 bases: TGTGCCAGCAGTTTCTTCCTGAGCGGAGGTGGGATAACGGCAGATACGCAGTATTTT.

The chain recombines TRBV5-1 with TRBJ2-5, with TRBD2 matching over 9 bases. The junction had 8 bases not matched to a gene; V was cut back by 4 bases and J by 4 bases. CDR1 is SGHRS and CDR2 is YFSETQ in the germline V gene. There are 15 residues in the CDR3. The CDR3 DNA follows: TGCGCCAGCAGCCTAGATCTAGCGGGATCAGAGACCCAGTACTTC. Its protein product is CASSLDLAGSETQYF.

This clonotype was observed many times. The V and J genes are TRBV5-1 and TRBJ2-5, with D possibly matching TRBD2 (5 bases). V lost 0 bases to trimming and J lost 4 bases, with 16 bases between them. This CDR3 contains 16 residues. Germline V gene sequence: CDR1 SGHRS, CDR2 YFSETQ. CDR3 protein: CASSLGGSSARETQYF. The CDR3 region has the DNA TGCGCCAGCAGCTTGGGAGGGTCATCCGCCCGAGAGACCCAGTACTTC.

The gene calls are TRBV5-6 and TRBJ2-2; 16 positions agree with TRBD2. The ends lost 3 bases at V and 2 bases at J; junction bases unmatched: 13. Germline CDR1 is SGHDT and CDR2 is YYEEEE. The CDR3 is 21 amino acids. Here the CDR3 reads CASSSRAGTSGRAENTGELFF. DNA of the CDR3: TGTGCCAGCAGCTCCAGAGCCGGGACTAGCGGGAGGGCCGAAAACACCGGGGAGCTGTTTTTT.

V is TRBV10-2 and J is TRBJ1-5; 9 bases match TRBD1. The V gene's germline CDR1 is WSHSY and CDR2 SAAADI. The ends lost 5 bases at V and 7 bases at J; junction bases unmatched: 3. This CDR3 contains 13 residues. This chain's CDR3 is CASSTGGLQPQHF. CDR3 nucleotides: TGCGCCAGCAGTACAGGGGGCTTGCAGCCCCAGCATTTT.

This clonotype was counted a few times. This chain joins TRBV6-5 and TRBJ1-2, with TRBD1 as a possible D gene (5 bases). There are 16 residues in the CDR3. V shed 2 bases and J shed 1 base, with 14 bases lying between them. CDR1 is MNHEY and CDR2 is SVGAGI in the germline V gene. Here the CDR3 DNA reads TGTGCCAGCAGTTACCATCAGGGATCCATTAACTATGGCTACACCTTC. Translating gives CASSYHQGSINYGYTF.

This clonotype was recorded once. A much larger clone lies one base from this, so it may be a read error. J is TRBJ2-5 and V is TRBV5-1; 14 bases fit TRBD2. Germline CDR1 and CDR2: SGHRS and YFSETQ. CDR3 length: 18 amino acids. The J segment lost 2 bases and the V segment lost 0 bases, leaving 6 bases of the junction unmatched. CDR3 protein: CASSLVGLAGENQETQYF. The DNA for the CDR3 is TGCGCCAGCAGCTTGGTGGGACTAGCGGGGGAGAATCAAGAGACCCAGTACTTC.

In its sample, this clonotype was seen many times. The chain combines TRBV5-1 with TRBJ2-7; D remains unclear. The CDR3 covers 14 residues. V gave up 5 bases and J gave up 2 bases, with 14 bases separating them. The germline gives CDR1 SGHRS, CDR2 YFSETQ. The CDR3 protein is CASSPPLGTYEQYF. In DNA, the CDR3 is TGCGCCAGCAGTCCCCCCCTAGGAACCTACGAGCAGTACTTC.

By proportion, this clonotype is medium-sized (0.01 to 0.1%). This chain joins TRBV6-5 and TRBJ2-1, with D perhaps TRBD1 (6 bases). Per the germline V gene, CDR1 is MNHEY and CDR2 is SVGAGI. The germline V and J ends were trimmed by 4 bases and 4 bases, with 17 bases remaining between them. CDR3 length: 16 amino acids. CDR3 amino acids: CASSLWGPPFYNEQFF. The CDR3, as DNA: TGTGCCAGCAGTTTATGGGGGCCCCCTTTTTACAATGAGCAGTTCTTC.

With regard to this clonotype: A far larger clone is one base from this, pointing to a likely read error. This chain links TRBV6-8 with TRBJ2-2; D might be TRBD1 (5 bases). V was clipped by 1 base and J by 5 bases, with 11 bases between them. Germline-derived CDR1 and CDR2 are MNHGY and SAAAGT. CDR3 length: 15 residues. Written as DNA, the CDR3 is TGTGCCAGCAGTTACTACCAGGGTAAAACCGGGGAGCTGTTTTTT. Translating gives CASSYYQGKTGELFF.

The chain recombines TRBV28 with TRBJ2-1, with 12 positions matching TRBD2. Germline CDR1 reads MDHEN; CDR2 reads SYDVKM. V lost 4 bases to trimming and J lost 4 bases; unmatched junction nucleotides: 2. This CDR3 contains 15 residues. CDR3 residues: CASSSTSGRYNEQFF. In DNA, the CDR3 is TGTGCCAGCAGTTCCACTAGCGGGAGGTACAATGAGCAGTTCTTC.

This clonotype has at least ten counts. The gene calls are TRBV12-5 and TRBJ1-2, with D possibly TRBD1 on 6 matching bases. In germline, CDR1 is LGHNT, CDR2 FRNRAP. CDR3 length equals 15 residues. Deletions cut 0 bases from V and 5 bases from J, with 13 bases between. The CDR3 protein is CASGLVPSTGYGYTF. The CDR3 DNA is TGTGCTAGTGGTTTGGTACCATCAACAGGGTATGGCTACACCTTC.

The chain is built from TRBV6-5 and TRBJ1-2; D is perhaps TRBD1 (5 bases). Germline V lookup: CDR1 MNHEY, CDR2 SVGAGI. The CDR3 runs 13 residues. V was trimmed by 4 bases and J by 4 bases, leaving 10 bases between them. The CDR3 region has the DNA TGTGCCAGCAGTTTAAGCCAGGGCTATGGCTACACCTTC. It yields the protein CASSLSQGYGYTF.

Comments on this clonotype: Being one base from a much bigger clone, this may be a read error. V is TRBV6-5 and J is TRBJ2-3, with D maybe TRBD2 (5 bases). Germline CDR1 MNHEY, CDR2 SVGAGI. The V and J ends lost 2 bases and 2 bases respectively, with 20 bases between them. CDR3 length equals 18 residues. The CDR3 here is CASSYPPLWRAVTDTQYF. CDR3 nucleotides: TGTGCCAGCAGTTACCCCCCTCTGTGGCGGGCCGTCACAGATACGCAGTATTTT.

This clonotype was detected ten times or more. The chain employs TRBV5-5 and TRBJ2-6, with a weak D call TRBD1 (6 bases). The V gene lost 4 bases and the J gene lost 0 bases, with 14 bases spanning the gap. Germline lookup yields CDR1 SGHKS and CDR2 YYEKEE (reference sequence). This CDR3 comprises 17 residues. CDR3 in amino acids: CASSKTGHFSGANVLTF. CDR3 in DNA: TGTGCCAGCAGCAAGACAGGACATTTCTCTGGGGCCAACGTCCTGACTTTC.

This clonotype was detected ten times or more. This chain uses TRBV28 with TRBJ1-1, with a tentative D call TRBD1 (6 bases). V was trimmed by 6 bases and J by 4 bases, leaving 15 bases between them. Germline CDR1 and CDR2: MDHEN and SYDVKM. The CDR3 consists of 14 residues. CDR3 protein: CASSQGGTTTEAFF. DNA for the CDR3: TGTGCCAGCAGCCAAGGGGGTACCACCACTGAAGCTTTCTTT. The complete variable domain, with remaining parts taken from reference TRBV28 and TRBJ1-1, reads DVKVTQSSRYLVKRTGEKVFLECVQDMDHENMFWYRQDPGLGLRLIYFSYDVKMKEKGDIPEGYSVSREKKERFSLILESASTNQTSMYLCASSQGGTTTEAFFGQGTRLTVV.

The chain joins TRBV6-2 or TRBV6-3 to TRBJ2-7, with TRBD2 matching 11 bases. This CDR3 has 15 residues. The ends lost 6 bases at V and 6 bases at J; junction bases unmatched: 10. The germline V gene encodes CDR1 MNHEY and CDR2 SVGEGT. The CDR3 region has the DNA TGTGCCAGCAGCCCTATAGCGGGAGGGCCCAGCGAGCAGTACTTC. Protein sequence: CASSPIAGGPSEQYF.

This chain uses TRBV27 with TRBJ2-3; D not certain. This CDR3 is built from 13 residues. The germline V and J ends were trimmed by 4 bases and 10 bases, with 15 bases remaining between them. Germline CDR1 reads MNHEY; CDR2 reads SMNVEV (reference sequence). The CDR3 loop reads CASSSAPVDAQYF. The CDR3 nucleotides are TGTGCCAGCAGTTCAGCCCCGGTTGATGCGCAGTATTTT.

The CDR3 bases are TGCGCCAGCAGCCAAGCGACAGTGGCCTACGAGCAGTACTTC. The encoded protein is CASSQATVAYEQYF. The chain carries TRBV4-3 and TRBJ2-7, with D possibly matching TRBD1 (5 bases). V lost 1 base and J 2 bases, leaving 9 bases between the germline ends. The CDR3 loop spans 14 amino acids. Germline V gives CDR1 LGHNA, CDR2 YSLEER.

This clonotype was seen many times. V is TRBV24-1 and J is TRBJ1-1, with D maybe TRBD1 (5 bases). This CDR3 comprises 11 residues. V lost 4 bases to trimming and J lost 9 bases, with 8 bases between them. CDR1 KGHDR and CDR2 SFDVKD come from the germline V gene. CDR3 loop: CATSDGTQAFF. The CDR3 DNA sequence: TGTGCCACCAGTGACGGGACGCAAGCTTTCTTT.

This clonotype is labeled medium-sized (0.01 to 0.1%). The chain uses TRBV12-3 or TRBV12-4 and TRBJ1-6; TRBD1 matches at 8 bases. The CDR3 contains 14 residues. J gave up 10 bases and V 8 bases, and 10 bases lay outside the gene matches. The CDR3 spells CASQETGVWSPLHF. The CDR3 DNA reads TGTGCCAGCCAAGAGACAGGGGTATGGTCACCCCTCCACTTT.